Presented here are 20 T cell receptor beta chains from one specimen sequenced in a study of shared clonotypes between healthy human individuals. CD45RO-negative, CCR7-positively selected cells formed the naive CD8 fraction, excluding terminally differentiated effector memory CD45RA+ cells. The table came from immunoSEQ multiplex PCR; TCRdb's copy has only in-frame clones and leaves some out. The sample includes about 2,200,000 clones, roughly 91% of them seen just once. Sequencing was done on a sample of naive CD8+ T cells from PBMCs. The receptors were sampled from a young man in good health. Some clones in this sample may be carry-over from other donors' samples.

The genes are TRBV28 and TRBJ2-7; 9 bases fit TRBD1. In germline, CDR1 is MDHEN, CDR2 SYDVKM. The V segment lost 5 bases and the J segment 4 bases; nucleotides outside the gene matches: 15. CDR3 length: 17 residues. CDR3 loop: CASSRGFGTGIWYEQYF. The CDR3 region has the DNA TGTGCCAGCAGTAGGGGGTTCGGGACAGGGATTTGGTACGAGCAGTACTTC.

The chain links TRBV11-2 to TRBJ2-7; D is undetermined. Germline loops: CDR1 SGHAT, CDR2 FQNNGV. The V end was cut by 3 bases, the J end by 1 base, with 7 bases between. The length of the CDR3 is 13 residues. This chain's CDR3 is CASSLGESYEQYF. CDR3 DNA: TGTGCCAGCAGCTTGGGCGAGTCCTACGAGCAGTACTTC.

The J gene is TRBJ2-5, the V gene TRBV19; D tentatively fits TRBD1 or TRBD2 (5 bases each). The ends were cut back, 3 bases at V and 1 base at J, with 9 bases in the middle. The germline CDR1 and CDR2 sequences are LNHDA and SQIVND (reference sequence). The CDR3 covers 14 residues. CDR3 DNA: TGTGCCAGTAGTATTATGGGGGTCCAAGAGACCCAGTACTTC. As protein: CASSIMGVQETQYF.

This sequence joins TRBV27 and TRBJ2-7, with TRBD1 matching 8 bases. V shed 6 bases, J shed 0 bases, and the junction held 10 bases outside the gene matches. CDR3 length: 16 amino acids. Germline V gives CDR1 MNHEY, CDR2 SMNVEV (reference sequence). Here the CDR3 reads CASSRGQGMVSYEQYF. CDR3 bases: TGTGCCAGCAGCCGCGGACAGGGCATGGTCTCCTACGAGCAGTACTTC.

This rearrangement joins TRBV27 to TRBJ2-7, with 8 bases that match TRBD1. The CDR3 contains 16 residues. V trimming: 0 bases; J trimming: 2 bases; junction bases outside the gene matches: 6. CDR1 is MNHEY, CDR2 SMNVEV, per germline (reference sequence). CDR3: CASSLSRGRNPYEQYF. In nucleotides, the CDR3 is TGTGCCAGCAGTTTATCCAGGGGGCGCAACCCCTACGAGCAGTACTTC.

This clone has just one count. The J gene is TRBJ2-7, the V gene TRBV28, with 7 nucleotides matching TRBD2. The CDR3 runs 15 residues. J lost 2 bases, V lost 7 bases, and 11 bases had no gene match. The germline gives CDR1 MDHEN, CDR2 SYDVKM. The CDR3 region has the DNA TGTGCCAGCAAGGCTAGCGGTACGAACCCCTACGAGCAGTACTTC. Amino acid sequence: CASKASGTNPYEQYF.

This chain joins TRBV29-1 and TRBJ1-2; possible D gene TRBD1, 5 bases. The CDR3 consists of 11 residues. V lost 6 bases, J lost 7 bases, and 12 bases lay in between. Germline loops: CDR1 SQVTM, CDR2 ANQGSEA. CDR3 in DNA: TGCAGCGTCCCAGAGGGGACTGGCTACACCTTC. Translation gives CSVPEGTGYTF.

This chain joins TRBV27 and TRBJ1-5; a possible D gene is TRBD1 (6 bases). The V gene's germline CDR1 is MNHEY and CDR2 SMNVEV (reference sequence). Trimming took off 5 bases at V and 7 bases at J, with 15 bases between the two ends. The CDR3 has 14 amino acids. CDR3 DNA: TGTGCCAGCAGTGTACAGGGTCCGGGGCAGCCCCAGCATTTT. Residues: CASSVQGPGQPQHF.

This clone has a single count. The gene calls are TRBV6-5 and TRBJ2-1; 8 positions match TRBD1. Germline CDR1 MNHEY, CDR2 SVGAGI. The CDR3 totals 15 residues. The V gene end was trimmed by 4 bases and the J gene end by 8 bases; junction bases not matched to a gene: 10. CDR3 amino acids: CASSFGGRGRDEQFF. CDR3 nucleotides: TGTGCCAGCAGTTTCGGGGGCAGGGGGCGCGATGAGCAGTTCTTC.

V usage is TRBV10-3 and J usage is TRBJ2-3; D is undetermined. CDR3 length equals 16 residues. V was trimmed by 0 bases and J by 0 bases, leaving 10 bases between them. From germline, CDR1 is ENHRY and CDR2 SYGVKD. The CDR3 region has the DNA TGTGCCATCAGTGAGTCTAGACTCACGAGCACAGATACGCAGTATTTT. Amino acids: CAISESRLTSTDTQYF.

The chain combines TRBV7-9 with TRBJ2-3; unclear D gene. CDR1 SEHNR and CDR2 FQNEAQ come from the germline V gene (reference sequence). Between the trimmed V and J ends, which lost 7 bases and 3 bases, there was a span of 11 bases. CDR3 length: 13 residues. This CDR3 is CASIHRDTDTQYF. The CDR3 DNA reads TGTGCCAGCATCCATAGGGATACAGATACGCAGTATTTT.

The chain links TRBV19 to TRBJ1-1, with D unclear. Germline values: CDR1 LNHDA, CDR2 SQIVND (reference sequence). V was shortened by 3 bases and J by 3 bases, with 11 bases between the two germline ends. This CDR3 has 14 residues. The CDR3 nucleotides are TGTGCCAGTAGTATGAGGGCGGTATACACTGAAGCTTTCTTT. Amino acids: CASSMRAVYTEAFF.

V and J are TRBV9 and TRBJ1-3; the D is unclear. This CDR3 is 18 amino acids long. Per the germline V gene, CDR1 is SGDLS and CDR2 is YYNGEE. V gave up 4 bases and J gave up 0 bases, with 20 bases separating them. The CDR3 is CASSYTDNPTLSGNTIYF. In nucleotides, the CDR3 is TGTGCCAGCAGCTACACCGACAATCCAACGCTCTCTGGAAACACCATATATTTT. Full variable domain (missing parts from reference TRBV9 and TRBJ1-3): DSGVTQTPKHLITATGQRVTLRCSPRSGDLSVYWYQQSLDQGLQFLIQYYNGEERAKGNILERFSAQQFPDLHSELNLSSLELGDSALYFCASSYTDNPTLSGNTIYFGEGSWLTVV.

The genes are TRBV27 and TRBJ2-2; possible D gene TRBD2, 6 bases. This CDR3 spans 17 amino acids. Germline V CDR1 and CDR2: MNHEY, SMNVEV (reference sequence). The ends were cut back, 3 bases at V and 7 bases at J, with 21 bases in the middle. CDR3 sequence reads: CASSFWPPGTGGGELFF. For the CDR3, the DNA is TGTGCCAGCAGTTTTTGGCCCCCCGGGACTGGGGGCGGGGAGCTGTTTTTT.

This chain links TRBV7-6 with TRBJ2-7; D gene unclear. Trimming pared 5 bases from V and 2 bases from J, leaving 19 bases between. CDR3 length: 16 amino acids. Germline loops: CDR1 SGHVS, CDR2 FNYEAQ. CDR3 in amino acids: CASSGDMDAKPYEQYF. The CDR3 coding sequence is TGTGCCAGCAGCGGCGATATGGACGCAAAGCCCTACGAGCAGTACTTC.

The V call is TRBV28, the J call TRBJ2-1; no definite D call. Trimming left V 6 bases short and J 2 bases short, with 14 bases between. Germline V CDR1 and CDR2: MDHEN, SYDVKM. The CDR3 loop spans 15 amino acids. CDR3 sequence (DNA): TGTGCCAGCAGCATCCGGGTAGGGCCCTACAATGAGCAGTTCTTC. Translated, it gives CASSIRVGPYNEQFF. Full variable domain (missing parts from reference TRBV28 and TRBJ2-1): DVKVTQSSRYLVKRTGEKVFLECVQDMDHENMFWYRQDPGLGLRLIYFSYDVKMKEKGDIPEGYSVSREKKERFSLILESASTNQTSMYLCASSIRVGPYNEQFFGPGTRLTVL.

The chain has TRBV11-3 and TRBJ2-1; 9 bases align to TRBD2. V dropped 1 base and J dropped 7; count of bases not matched to a gene: 8. The CDR3 spans 16 residues. The germline V gene has CDR1 SGHNT and CDR2 YENEEA. The CDR3 spells CASSLGGVAGENEQFF. The DNA of the CDR3 is TGTGCCAGCAGCTTAGGGGGCGTAGCGGGGGAGAATGAGCAGTTCTTC.

The V and J genes are TRBV19 and TRBJ1-2; no reliable D call. The germline CDR1 and CDR2 sequences are LNHDA and SQIVND (reference sequence). The CDR3 runs 13 residues. V was cut by 5 bases and J by 4 bases, with 11 bases left in between. The CDR3 sequence: CASSYGGGYGYTF. In nucleotides, the CDR3 is TGTGCCAGTAGTTACGGAGGCGGCTATGGCTACACCTTC.

The chain has TRBV5-6 and TRBJ2-7; 8 positions match TRBD1. CDR1 is SGHDT and CDR2 is YYEEEE in the germline V gene. The CDR3 is 16 residues long. The J segment lost 2 bases and the V segment lost 4 bases, leaving 11 bases of the junction unmatched. The DNA of the CDR3 is TGTGCCAGCAGCCGGAACCCGGGACAGGTTACCTACGAGCAGTACTTC. This sequence encodes CASSRNPGQVTYEQYF.

The chain joins TRBV27 to TRBJ2-7, with TRBD1 identical over 8 bases. The CDR3 is 14 residues long. Germline assignment: CDR1 MNHEY and CDR2 SMNVEV (reference sequence). V shed 3 bases and J 3 bases; nucleotides not matched to a gene: 4. The CDR3 reads CASSFRGPFYEQYF. The CDR3 DNA reads TGTGCCAGCAGTTTCAGGGGGCCCTTCTACGAGCAGTACTTC.